Shown below are 22 T cell receptor beta chains from a single sample sequenced in a study of blood T cell repertoires in COVID-19. Measured with immunoSEQ multiplex PCR; TCRdb has only the in-frame clones, and not every one. This table holds tens of thousands of clones, 85% to 90% found once. The sample comprised peripheral blood. Receptors were obtained from a woman aged 70-85 years with active COVID-19.

V and J are TRBV6-5 and TRBJ1-3, with 8 bases lining up with TRBD1. CDR1 is MNHEY and CDR2 is SVGAGI in the germline V gene. V trimming: 5 bases; J trimming: 8 bases; junction bases outside the gene matches: 8. This CDR3 has 14 amino acids. The CDR3 reads CASSPGQGRDTIYF. CDR3 DNA sequence: TGTGCCAGCAGTCCAGGACAGGGTAGAGACACCATATATTTT.

The rearrangement links TRBV19 to TRBJ2-3; a possible D gene is TRBD1 (5 bases). Germline V lookup: CDR1 LNHDA, CDR2 SQIVND (reference sequence). V lost 7 bases to trimming and J lost 5 bases, with 10 bases between them. CDR3 length equals 12 residues. In DNA, the CDR3 is TGTGCCAGTAATCAGGGTAGAGATACGCAGTATTTT. Its protein is CASNQGRDTQYF.

This chain connects TRBV6-2 or TRBV6-3 to TRBJ2-2, with 7 bases lining up with TRBD2. Looked up from germline, CDR1 is MNHEY and CDR2 is SVGEGT. This CDR3 is built from 16 residues. Trimming removed 4 bases from V and 0 bases from J; junction bases left unmatched: 5. CDR3 region: CASSSGGNPNTGELFF. Written as DNA, the CDR3 is TGTGCCAGCAGTTCCGGGGGGAACCCGAACACCGGGGAGCTGTTTTTT.

This rearrangement joins TRBV18 to TRBJ1-5; D remains ambiguous. CDR3 size: 14 residues. CDR1 and CDR2 from the germline V gene are KGHSH and LQKENI. With 5 bases removed from V and 0 bases from J, the gap between germline ends came to 8 bases. CDR3 sequence reads: CASSTGFSNQPQHF. CDR3 DNA: TGTGCCAGCTCAACGGGATTTAGCAATCAGCCCCAGCATTTT.

This chain links TRBV9 with TRBJ2-2; 12 positions match TRBD2. The CDR3 loop spans 17 amino acids. The junction had 8 bases not matched to a gene; V was cut back by 4 bases and J by 4 bases. Per germline, CDR1 SGDLS and CDR2 YYNGEE. The DNA of the CDR3 is TGTGCCAGCAGCCTGGTGGCTAGCGGGGGGGTCACCGGGGAGCTGTTTTTT. Its protein product is CASSLVASGGVTGELFF.

The chain carries TRBV7-3 and TRBJ1-1; D is unclear. Trimming took 2 bases from V and 8 from J, leaving 12 bases between them. CDR3 length: 13 amino acids. In germline, CDR1 is SGHTA, CDR2 FQGTGA. This CDR3 reads CASSLERSGEAFF. CDR3 nucleotides: TGTGCCAGCAGCTTAGAACGGTCCGGGGAAGCTTTCTTT. The variable domain in full, with the rest retrieved from reference TRBV7-3 and TRBJ1-1, is GAGVSQTPSNKVTEKGKYVELRCDPISGHTALYWYRQSLGQGPEFLIYFQGTGAADDSGLPNDRFFAVRPEGSVSTLKIQRTERGDSAVYLCASSLERSGEAFFGQGTRLTVV.

This clone was counted a single time. This sequence joins TRBV7-2 and TRBJ2-5, with 7 bases aligning to TRBD2. The V gene end was trimmed by 3 bases and the J gene end by 4 bases; junction bases not matched to a gene: 8. This CDR3 comprises 15 residues. Germline assignment: CDR1 SGHTA and CDR2 FQGNSA. CDR3 amino acids: CASSFQPGGGETQYF. For the CDR3, the DNA is TGTGCCAGCAGCTTTCAACCCGGCGGGGGAGAGACCCAGTACTTC.

The V gene is TRBV28, the J gene TRBJ2-5; 12 bases match TRBD2. CDR3 length: 15 residues. V dropped 5 bases and J dropped 2; count of bases not matched to a gene: 3. CDR1 and CDR2 (germline): MDHEN, SYDVKM. CDR3 protein: CASSRTSGIQETQYF. CDR3 sequence (DNA): TGTGCCAGCAGTAGGACTAGCGGGATTCAAGAGACCCAGTACTTC.

The rearrangement uses TRBV7-3 and TRBJ2-2; weak D call: TRBD2 (6 bases). V gave up 5 bases and J gave up 4 bases, with 14 bases separating them. Germline-derived CDR1 and CDR2 are SGHTA and FQGTGA. CDR3 size: 15 residues. CDR3 residues: CASSLTRPPTGELFF. The DNA of the CDR3 is TGTGCCAGCAGCCTGACTAGACCCCCCACCGGGGAGCTGTTTTTT.

The rearrangement links TRBV30 to TRBJ2-7; D is perhaps TRBD2 (7 bases). V shed 2 bases and J shed 6 bases, with 14 bases lying between them. The CDR3 loop spans 13 amino acids. Germline CDR1 GTSNPN, CDR2 SVGIG (reference sequence). CDR3 nucleotides: TGTGCCTGGAGTCAAGGGGGGGCTACCGAGCAGTACTTC. Its protein is CAWSQGGATEQYF.

CDR3 DNA: TGTGCCTGGAGCAGACCGGACAGGGTGTCTAAAAAACTGTTTTTT. It translates to CAWSRPDRVSKKLFF. The chain joins TRBV30 to TRBJ1-4, with TRBD1 identical over 8 bases. The CDR3 extends over 15 amino acids. The trim removed 3 bases at V and 9 bases at J, leaving 12 bases unmatched. Germline V gives CDR1 GTSNPN, CDR2 SVGIG (reference sequence).

This chain's CDR3 is CASSLVTSGGNEQFF. CDR3 sequence (DNA): TGTGCCAGCAGCTTGGTGACTAGCGGGGGTAATGAGCAGTTCTTC. V gene TRBV5-4 combines with J gene TRBJ2-1, with TRBD2 identical over 12 bases. This CDR3 spans 15 amino acids. Germline CDR1 SGHNT, CDR2 YYREEE (reference sequence). V lost 0 bases to trimming and J lost 7 bases; unmatched junction nucleotides: 2.

V usage is TRBV19 and J usage is TRBJ2-7, with D possibly matching TRBD2 (5 bases). V lost 8 bases to trimming and J lost 5 bases, with 10 bases between them. CDR3 length: 11 amino acids. From germline, CDR1 is LNHDA and CDR2 SQIVND (reference sequence). The CDR3 spells CASSAGHEQYF. As DNA, the CDR3 is TGTGCCAGTTCGGCGGGCCACGAGCAGTACTTC.

This clone has only a few counts. The rearrangement uses TRBV28 and TRBJ2-5, with 11 bases identical to TRBD2. Germline V gene sequence: CDR1 MDHEN, CDR2 SYDVKM. The CDR3 consists of 16 residues. Trimming at V came to 3 bases and at J to 2 bases, leaving 5 bases not matched to a gene. The CDR3 sequence is CASSFPGTSGQETQYF. The CDR3 coding sequence is TGTGCCAGCAGTTTCCCTGGGACTAGCGGTCAAGAGACCCAGTACTTC.

This clone was recorded once. The rearrangement uses TRBV2 and TRBJ2-4; the match to TRBD2 covers 7 bases. The V segment lost 6 bases and the J segment 1 base; nucleotides outside the gene matches: 6. The germline V gene encodes CDR1 SNHLY and CDR2 FYNNEI. CDR3 size: 15 residues. This chain's CDR3 is CASRWNGGAKNIQYF. The CDR3 DNA reads as TGTGCCAGCAGATGGAACGGGGGGGCCAAAAACATTCAGTACTTC.

This chain uses TRBV7-2 with TRBJ1-3, with TRBD1 matching 10 bases. The length of the CDR3 is 15 residues. Germline-derived CDR1 and CDR2 are SGHTA and FQGNSA. Trimming at V came to 5 bases and at J to 2 bases, leaving 3 bases not matched to a gene. The CDR3 DNA follows: TGTGCCAGCAGCCTAGGGACAGGGGCTGGAAACACCATATATTTT. It yields the protein CASSLGTGAGNTIYF.

The chain employs TRBV5-1 and TRBJ1-2; 11 bases agree with TRBD1. CDR1 SGHRS and CDR2 YFSETQ come from the germline V gene. This CDR3 contains 16 residues. The ends lost 3 bases at V and 6 bases at J; junction bases unmatched: 10. As DNA, the CDR3 is TGCGCCAGCAGCTCCTTCCGGGACAGGGGGATCAATGGCTACACCTTC. Its translation: CASSSFRDRGINGYTF.

The chain is built from TRBV18 and TRBJ2-1; 8 nucleotides match TRBD1. Germline values: CDR1 KGHSH, CDR2 LQKENI. This CDR3 is built from 15 residues. V lost 3 bases to trimming and J lost 7 bases; unmatched junction nucleotides: 8. The CDR3 loop reads CASSPAGQVFNEQFF. Here the CDR3 DNA reads TGTGCCAGCTCACCTGCGGGACAGGTATTTAATGAGCAGTTCTTC.

The chain uses TRBV6-2 or TRBV6-3 and TRBJ1-1; D is ambiguous. In germline, CDR1 is MNHEY, CDR2 SVGEGT. This CDR3 is built from 15 residues. Trimming stripped 7 bases from V and 1 base from J, with 16 bases between. The CDR3: CASTPSGKGNTEAFF. In nucleotides, the CDR3 is TGTGCCAGCACCCCTTCGGGGAAGGGGAACACTGAAGCTTTCTTT.

The genes are TRBV2 and TRBJ2-7; D not resolved. CDR3 length: 12 residues. Germline V lookup: CDR1 SNHLY, CDR2 FYNNEI. The V gene lost 4 bases and the J gene lost 2 bases, with 6 bases spanning the gap. CDR3 amino acids: CASSAQTYEQYF. The CDR3 DNA reads as TGTGCCAGCAGTGCACAGACCTACGAGCAGTACTTC.

This clone was counted a single time. The rearrangement uses TRBV19 and TRBJ2-1, with 12 bases identical to TRBD2. This CDR3 comprises 15 residues. The germline V gene encodes CDR1 LNHDA and CDR2 SQIVND (reference sequence). J was trimmed by 5 bases and V by 2 bases; bases with no gene match: 1. Here the CDR3 reads CASSIRTSGDNEQFF. The CDR3 coding sequence is TGTGCCAGTAGTATAAGGACTAGCGGGGACAATGAGCAGTTCTTC. Full variable domain (remainder filled in from reference TRBV19 and TRBJ2-1): DGGITQSPKYLFRKEGQNVTLSCEQNLNHDAMYWYRQDPGQGLRLIYYSQIVNDFQKGDIAEGYSVSREKKESFPLTVTSAQKNPTAFYLCASSIRTSGDNEQFFGPGTRLTVL.

This chain uses TRBV18 with TRBJ2-3; tentative D call: TRBD2 (6 bases). The CDR3 loop spans 15 amino acids. V lost 1 base and J lost 0, with 8 bases in between. From germline, CDR1 is KGHSH and CDR2 LQKENI. The CDR3 reads CASSPLAASTDTQYF. CDR3 nucleotides: TGTGCCAGCTCACCACTAGCGGCTAGCACAGATACGCAGTATTTT.